These T cell receptor beta chains were read from a single sample in a study of beta chain features in type 1 diabetes. Sequencing used immunoSEQ multiplex PCR; TCRdb keeps in-frame clones, though not all of them. The sample shows 120,000 or so clones, about 18% of them seen only once. The sample taken for sequencing was central memory CD4+ T cells from blood. The receptor set was obtained from a man between 18 and 35 years old with type 1 diabetes. The CDR3 runs from the conserved cysteine through the conserved F or W. The order of the fields is CDR3 protein, J gene, D gene, V gene, clone size. D genes are given only for firm matches. The size of a clone is reported for some rows only, either as once, few or many, or as a class for expanded clones.

CDR3: CAGSGTGANVLTF
J: TRBJ2-6
D: -
V: TRBV30
size: -

CDR3: CASGRGQNEKLFF
J: TRBJ1-4
D: TRBD1
V: TRBV14
size: many

CDR3: CASSEGHEQYF
J: -
D: -
V: TRBV25-1
size: few

CDR3: CASSPQRDYGYTF
J: TRBJ1-2
D: -
V: TRBV11-2
size: -

CDR3: CASSLGLFTDTQYF
J: TRBJ2-3
D: -
V: TRBV7-2
size: many

CDR3: CSVFLQGYNYGYTF
J: TRBJ1-2
D: TRBD1
V: TRBV29-1
size: -

CDR3: CASTTSGDPRSYNEQFF
J: TRBJ2-1
D: TRBD2
V: TRBV19
size: few

CDR3: CASSISGVPGELFF
J: TRBJ2-2
D: -
V: TRBV7-9
size: -

CDR3: CALPRNGGIGQYF
J: TRBJ2-7
D: -
V: TRBV30
size: few

CDR3: CASSRRGFGEKLFF
J: TRBJ1-4
D: -
V: TRBV14
size: few

CDR3: CASSQGTGTDTQYF
J: TRBJ2-3
D: -
V: TRBV4-2
size: -

CDR3: CASSGRGRETQYF
J: TRBJ2-5
D: TRBD1
V: TRBV28
size: few

CDR3: CASSPRGEDSPLHF
J: TRBJ1-6
D: -
V: TRBV18
size: once

CDR3: CASSQGGLETQYF
J: TRBJ2-5
D: -
V: TRBV4-1
size: few

CDR3: CASSLAGAGANVLTF
J: TRBJ2-6
D: -
V: TRBV7-2
size: few

CDR3: CASSSGGPHTDTQYF
J: TRBJ2-3
D: TRBD2
V: TRBV19
size: few

CDR3: CASSLGLAGVTSTDTQYF
J: TRBJ2-3
D: TRBD2
V: TRBV5-1
size: -

CDR3: CASSFQGGEQYF
J: TRBJ2-7
D: -
V: TRBV11-2
size: -

CDR3: CASTPGGQPTYEQYF
J: TRBJ2-7
D: -
V: TRBV6-1
size: -

CDR3: CAWKRPNTGQGRDIQYF
J: TRBJ2-4
D: TRBD1
V: TRBV30
size: -

CDR3: CASSLDGSYEQYF
J: TRBJ2-7
D: -
V: TRBV6-6
size: -

CDR3: CASSQDKGNTIYF
J: TRBJ1-3
D: -
V: TRBV4-3
size: medium-sized

CDR3: CASRWGQGYNEQFF
J: TRBJ2-1
D: TRBD1
V: TRBV7-9
size: -

CDR3: CASNGRLSSYNEQFF
J: TRBJ2-1
D: -
V: TRBV6-5
size: few

CDR3: CASSLWAGQEDTQYF
J: TRBJ2-3
D: -
V: TRBV5-6
size: -

CDR3: CASSLLEGRQANVLTF
J: TRBJ2-6
D: -
V: TRBV28
size: -

CDR3: CATSVTGTQYF
J: TRBJ2-3
D: -
V: TRBV6-5
size: -

CDR3: CASSEAGAGELFF
J: TRBJ2-2
D: -
V: TRBV6-1
size: few

CDR3: CASSLSEAGIQHF
J: TRBJ1-5
D: -
V: TRBV16
size: medium-sized

CDR3: CASSLRATGGYEQYF
J: TRBJ2-7
D: TRBD1
V: TRBV14
size: -

CDR3: CAIRTGGLDEQYF
J: TRBJ2-7
D: TRBD1
V: TRBV28
size: -

CDR3: CASSKGLARGVADTQYF
J: TRBJ2-3
D: TRBD2
V: TRBV27
size: few

CDR3: CASSPYFRDRATGANVLTF
J: TRBJ2-6
D: TRBD1
V: TRBV2
size: few

CDR3: CASSRTGRWDYEQYF
J: TRBJ2-7
D: -
V: TRBV6-1
size: -

CDR3: CASSPPGTSGNEQFF
J: TRBJ2-1
D: TRBD2
V: TRBV7-9
size: -

CDR3: CSVGPSGSSGELFF
J: TRBJ2-2
D: TRBD2
V: TRBV29-1
size: -

CDR3: CASSLVLNQETQYF
J: TRBJ2-5
D: -
V: TRBV6-5
size: -

CDR3: CSVEPRLLRPGGTDTQYF
J: TRBJ2-3
D: -
V: TRBV29-1
size: -

CDR3: CASSPPPGVSNQPQHF
J: TRBJ1-5
D: -
V: TRBV23-1
size: -

CDR3: CASSRTTNHRYNEQFF
J: TRBJ2-1
D: -
V: TRBV7-9
size: few

CDR3: CASKNPQNTEAFF
J: TRBJ1-1
D: -
V: TRBV6-6
size: few

CDR3: CASSLAPGGNEQFF
J: TRBJ2-1
D: -
V: TRBV18
size: -

CDR3: CASGIGPAPQDTQYF
J: TRBJ2-3
D: -
V: TRBV7-9
size: -

CDR3: CASSQDGGGGYTF
J: TRBJ1-2
D: -
V: TRBV14
size: -

CDR3: CASSPPGAGGTQYF
J: TRBJ2-5
D: TRBD1
V: TRBV7-9
size: few

CDR3: CASSVLAGGPRETQYF
J: TRBJ2-5
D: TRBD2
V: TRBV25-1
size: few

CDR3: CASSPGHSKLYNEQFF
J: TRBJ2-1
D: -
V: TRBV6-6
size: -

CDR3: CASSLGLHVDTQYF
J: TRBJ2-3
D: TRBD2
V: TRBV11-3
size: few

CDR3: CAWGRPPEQETQYF
J: TRBJ2-5
D: -
V: TRBV30
size: few

CDR3: CASKTSSYNEQFF
J: TRBJ2-1
D: -
V: TRBV2
size: few

CDR3: CASSFSYRGPSYEQYF
J: -
D: TRBD1
V: TRBV7-9
size: few

CDR3: CASSRRGPYEQYF
J: TRBJ2-7
D: -
V: TRBV5-6
size: few

CDR3: CSVGRGTSSSYEQYF
J: TRBJ2-7
D: TRBD2
V: TRBV29-1
size: -

CDR3: CASSEYSGHPGEQFF
J: TRBJ2-1
D: -
V: TRBV25-1
size: many

CDR3: CASSDRSGANVLTF
J: TRBJ2-6
D: -
V: TRBV25-1
size: many

CDR3: CAIGRGNTEAFF
J: TRBJ1-1
D: -
V: TRBV10-3
size: -

CDR3: CASSLIRTSGGETQYF
J: TRBJ2-5
D: TRBD2
V: TRBV7-7
size: few

CDR3: CASSSQRGRLFF
J: TRBJ2-2
D: TRBD2
V: TRBV27
size: few

CDR3: CASSPTAAGTDTQYF
J: TRBJ2-3
D: TRBD2
V: TRBV18
size: -

CDR3: CASTFLTPPEQFF
J: TRBJ2-1
D: -
V: TRBV7-2
size: -